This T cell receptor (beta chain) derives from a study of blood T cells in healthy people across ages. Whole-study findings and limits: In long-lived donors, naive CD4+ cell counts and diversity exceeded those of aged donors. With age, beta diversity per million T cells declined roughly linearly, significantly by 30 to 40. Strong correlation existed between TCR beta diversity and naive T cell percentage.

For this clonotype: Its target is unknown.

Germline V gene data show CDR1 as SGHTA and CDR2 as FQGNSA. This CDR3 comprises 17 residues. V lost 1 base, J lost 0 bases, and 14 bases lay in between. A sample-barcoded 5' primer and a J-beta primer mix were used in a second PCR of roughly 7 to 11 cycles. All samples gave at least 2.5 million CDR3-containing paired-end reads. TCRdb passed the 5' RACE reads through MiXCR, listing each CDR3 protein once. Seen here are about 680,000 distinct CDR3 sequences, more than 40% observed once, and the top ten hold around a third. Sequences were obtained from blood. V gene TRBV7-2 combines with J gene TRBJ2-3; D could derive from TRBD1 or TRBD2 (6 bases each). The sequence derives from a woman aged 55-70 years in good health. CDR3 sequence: CASSLDGGGPSTDTQYF. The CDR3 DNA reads TGTGCCAGCAGCTTAGATGGAGGGGGACCTAGCACAGATACGCAGTATTTT.